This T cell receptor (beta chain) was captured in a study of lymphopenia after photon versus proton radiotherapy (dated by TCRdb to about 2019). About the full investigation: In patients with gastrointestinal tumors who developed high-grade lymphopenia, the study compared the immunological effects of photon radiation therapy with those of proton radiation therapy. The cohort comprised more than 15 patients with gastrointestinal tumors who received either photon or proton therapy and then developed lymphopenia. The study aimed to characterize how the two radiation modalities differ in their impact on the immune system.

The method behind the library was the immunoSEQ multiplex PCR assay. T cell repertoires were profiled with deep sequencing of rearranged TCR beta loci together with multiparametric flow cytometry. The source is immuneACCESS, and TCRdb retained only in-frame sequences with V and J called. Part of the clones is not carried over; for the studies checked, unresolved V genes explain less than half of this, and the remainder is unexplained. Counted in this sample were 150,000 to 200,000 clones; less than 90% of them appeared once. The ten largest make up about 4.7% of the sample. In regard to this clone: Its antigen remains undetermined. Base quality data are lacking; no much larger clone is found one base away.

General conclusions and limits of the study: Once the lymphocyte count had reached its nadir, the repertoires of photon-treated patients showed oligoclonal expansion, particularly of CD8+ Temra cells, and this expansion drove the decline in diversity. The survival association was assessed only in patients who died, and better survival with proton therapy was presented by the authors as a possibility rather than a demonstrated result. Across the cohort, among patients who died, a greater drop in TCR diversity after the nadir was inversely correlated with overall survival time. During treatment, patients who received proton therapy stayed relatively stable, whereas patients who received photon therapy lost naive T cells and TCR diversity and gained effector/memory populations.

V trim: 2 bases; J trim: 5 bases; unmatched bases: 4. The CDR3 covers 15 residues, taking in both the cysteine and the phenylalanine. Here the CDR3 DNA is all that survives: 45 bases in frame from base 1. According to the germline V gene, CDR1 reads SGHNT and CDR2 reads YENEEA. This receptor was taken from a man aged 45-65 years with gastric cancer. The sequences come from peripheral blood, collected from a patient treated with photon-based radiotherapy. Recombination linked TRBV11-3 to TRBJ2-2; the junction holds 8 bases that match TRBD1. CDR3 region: CASSLRQGLTGELFF. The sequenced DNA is TGTGCCAGCAGCTTACGACAGGGGTTAACCGGGGAGCTGTTTTTT.